The entry below gives a single T cell receptor (beta chain) sequence along with its context. Germline V lookup: CDR1 LNHNV, CDR2 YYDKDF (reference sequence). The CDR3 is 17 residues long. Trimming removed 1 base at V and 0 bases at J, with 15 bases between. This entry belongs to a study of PD-1 blockade in classical Hodgkin lymphoma. Data came from immunoSEQ multiplex PCR; TCRdb stores just in-frame clones and leaves some out. The sample lists 20,000 to 25,000 clones; 81% were seen once. Each of the patients experienced relapse following autologous stem cell transplantation, and their brentuximab vedotin exposure differed.

The rearrangement joins TRBV15 to TRBJ1-1; D is possibly TRBD1 (6 bases). Specimen: peripheral blood mononuclear cells (PBMCs), collected before the second cycle of nivolumab. The sequence derives from a human donor with classical Hodgkin lymphoma. The CDR3 spells CATSRGGAKPMNTEAFF. CDR3 bases: TGTGCCACCAGCAGAGGGGGGGCAAAACCTATGAACACTGAAGCTTTCTTT.